These T cell receptor beta chains were read from a single sample in a study of cytomegalovirus exposure and HLA in healthy donors. Here immunoSEQ multiplex PCR was the method, and the copy in TCRdb shows in-frame clones only, minus some. The data show some 95,000 clones, approximately 65% seen once. The material sequenced was PBMCs. The receptors originated from a man aged 25 to 40 in good health and CMV-seronegative. Each CDR3 is given with its conserved first and last residue.

v_call: TRBV11-2
cdr3_aa: CASSFPGLNTGELFF

v_call: TRBV5-6
cdr3_aa: CASSPRDSQYEQYF

v_call: TRBV7-2
cdr3_aa: CASSSLGTYSGNTIYF

v_call: TRBV9
cdr3_aa: CASSVAPTGGQETQYF

v_call: TRBV2
cdr3_aa: CASAAGEGYNEQFF

v_call: TRBV18
cdr3_aa: CASSPTAETYEQYF

v_call: TRBV28
cdr3_aa: CASSPTRGQVTEAFF

v_call: TRBV10-3
cdr3_aa: CAISESTGGGNTGELFF

v_call: TRBV5-1
cdr3_aa: CASSSEADTQYF

v_call: TRBV2
cdr3_aa: CASSRTGLYEKLFF

v_call: TRBV5-6
cdr3_aa: CASSFSSGGIYSYEQYF

v_call: TRBV27
cdr3_aa: CASSLQGELGYGYTF

v_call: TRBV5-1
cdr3_aa: CASSLEAGSGTEAFF

v_call: TRBV29-1
cdr3_aa: CSVGGATNEKLFF

v_call: TRBV7-9
cdr3_aa: CASRLSGDTDTQYF

v_call: TRBV4-1
cdr3_aa: CASSPRDRGSGEQYF

v_call: TRBV7-9
cdr3_aa: CASSPEGTQYF

v_call: TRBV27
cdr3_aa: CASSLTGNYGYTF

v_call: TRBV5-1
cdr3_aa: CASSPEIRGNTEAFF

v_call: TRBV9
cdr3_aa: CAIPSRGTEAFF

v_call: TRBV19
cdr3_aa: CASSIVRATNYGYTF

v_call: TRBV6-5
cdr3_aa: CASNDRDSNNEQFF

v_call: TRBV27
cdr3_aa: CASSFSRLSEGKNIQYF

v_call: TRBV29-1
cdr3_aa: CSVEDLYRAVYGYPF

v_call: TRBV19
cdr3_aa: CASSIVRQTEAFF

v_call: TRBV15
cdr3_aa: CATSHRDRVRDTQYF

v_call: TRBV7-6
cdr3_aa: CASSPGLNRGSYEQYF

v_call: TRBV4-1
cdr3_aa: CASSQGTGLYEQYF

v_call: TRBV2
cdr3_aa: CASSTSIYEQFF

v_call: TRBV5-6
cdr3_aa: CASSLGGVSNQPQHF

v_call: TRBV19
cdr3_aa: CASGDRAESYEQYF

v_call: TRBV5-4
cdr3_aa: CASSGGNPEAFF

v_call: TRBV4-1
cdr3_aa: CASSHKLGPSGSYEQYF

v_call: TRBV19
cdr3_aa: CASSVTEKNIQYF

v_call: TRBV19
cdr3_aa: CASRAGNQETQYF

v_call: TRBV5-1
cdr3_aa: CASSRGAGESYNEQFF

v_call: TRBV6-5
cdr3_aa: CASSRLGRTYEQYF

v_call: TRBV4-3
cdr3_aa: CASSQLSLDGLAGVNTGELFF

v_call: TRBV7-2
cdr3_aa: CASSLEPRTYEQYF

v_call: TRBV7-2
cdr3_aa: CASSRRQALYGYTF

v_call: TRBV28
cdr3_aa: CASIESRSYNEQFF

v_call: TRBV25-1
cdr3_aa: CASSAEVGLYTDTQYF

v_call: TRBV9
cdr3_aa: CASSVNDRGSYEQYF

v_call: TRBV5-1
cdr3_aa: CASSTYSGADEQYF